This T cell receptor (beta chain) was recorded in a study of blood T cell repertoires in COVID-19. Whole-study context: COVID-19 samples collected from the United States, Italy and Spain covered acute and convalescent phases. Nucleic acid was either cDNA or gDNA, and it came from T cells, B-cell-depleted T cells, or PBMCs.

In the original processing: It was from reference gene primer amplification that nucleated cell counts were estimated. Here immunoSEQ multiplex PCR was the method, and the copy in TCRdb shows in-frame clones only, minus some. V, J and clone size reflect that table, while D and trimming were determined from the DNA. The sample holds hundreds of thousands of clones, around 89% seen once. The sample consisted of peripheral blood. The source is a woman aged 18-30 years with acute or convalescent COVID-19.

The CDR3 sequence is CAISDFTGVDNEQFF. DNA of the CDR3: TGTGCCATCAGTGATTTTACAGGGGTGGACAATGAGCAGTTCTTC. The V and J genes are TRBV10-3 and TRBJ2-1; 7 bases match TRBD1. Germline loops: CDR1 ENHRY, CDR2 SYGVKD. V dropped 3 bases and J dropped 5; count of bases not matched to a gene: 7. This CDR3 contains 15 residues.